Listed below are T cell receptor beta chains from one sample, sequenced in a study of metastatic and nonmetastatic thyroid tumors. TCRdb reprocessed the PCR reads using MiXCR. The table records around 34,000 clones, about 29% of them present only once. The sequencing input was blood. All receptors derive from a female donor with papillary thyroid cancer or a benign thyroid nodule (not recorded which). Some clones in this sample may be carry-over from other donors' samples. The CDR3 runs from the conserved cysteine through the conserved F or W. The D gene is left open where the match is weak. Part of the rows lack a size; the others show once, few, many or a class for expanded clones.

TRBV5-4	TRBJ2-2	17	many	NA	CASSLAPGLLDTGELFF	TGTGCCAGCAGCTTGGCCCCGGGGCTGTTGGACACCGGGGAGCTGTTTTTT
TRBV2	TRBJ1-2	13	NA	NA	CARRGNSYYGYTF	TGTGCCAGAAGAGGTAACTCTTACTATGGCTACACCTTC
TRBV28	TRBJ2-7	16	many	NA	CASSQGHGPNLEEQYF	TGTGCCAGCAGTCAAGGCCATGGACCCAACCTCGAAGAGCAGTACTTC
TRBV5-4	TRBJ2-1	18	many	TRBD2	CASSYRLAGDRDNNEQFF	TGTGCCAGCAGCTATAGACTAGCGGGAGATAGAGATAACAATGAGCAGTTCTTC
TRBV20-1	TRBJ2-5	12	NA	NA	CSGQAGSETQYF	TGCAGTGGCCAAGCGGGTAGCGAGACCCAGTACTTC
TRBV4-2	TRBJ1-5	16	many	NA	CASSQKFGANNQPQHF	TGTGCCAGCAGCCAAAAATTCGGGGCCAACAATCAGCCCCAGCATTTT
TRBV18	TRBJ2-1	12	many	NA	CASSEQRNEQFF	TGTGCCAGCTCAGAACAGCGGAATGAGCAGTTCTTC
TRBV11-1	TRBJ1-1	17	NA	NA	CAISFPGTGGMNTDAFF	TGTGCCATCAGCTTCCCCGGGACGGGAGGGATGAACACTGATGCTTTCTTT
TRBV20-1	TRBJ2-7	18	NA	TRBD2	CSARDHITSGTSAPEQYF	TGCAGTGCTAGAGACCACATTACTTCCGGGACTAGCGCTCCCGAGCAGTACTTC
TRBV11-2	TRBJ2-3	13	many	NA	CASSLAVTDTQYF	TGTGCCAGCAGCTTAGCGGTGACAGATACGCAGTATTTT
TRBV20-1	TRBJ2-2	15	NA	NA	CSAARVGVGAGELFF	TGCAGTGCTGCCAGAGTGGGCGTGGGGGCCGGGGAGCTGTTTTTT
TRBV10-1	TRBJ1-2	13	many	NA	CASSESMAYGYTF	TGCGCCAGCAGTGAGTCGATGGCCTATGGCTACACCTTC
TRBV30	TRBJ1-3	15	few	NA	CAWSVKKYSGNTIYF	TGTGCCTGGAGTGTAAAGAAATACTCTGGAAACACCATATATTTT
TRBV29-1	TRBJ2-7	13	NA	TRBD1	CSVPGGQAYEQYF	TGCAGCGTCCCAGGGGGACAGGCCTACGAGCAGTACTTC
TRBV10-3	TRBJ2-3	14	many	NA	CAIRGQTFTDTQYF	TGTGCCATCAGGGGTCAGACCTTCACAGATACGCAGTATTTT
TRBV20-1	TRBJ1-1	15	NA	TRBD1	CSARDPDRGNTEAFF	TGCAGTGCTAGAGATCCCGACAGGGGGAACACTGAAGCTTTCTTT
TRBV12-3/TRBV12-4	TRBJ2-2	16	few	TRBD2	CASSLTSGRATGELFF	TGTGCCAGCAGTCTGACTAGCGGGAGGGCCACCGGGGAGCTGTTTTTT
TRBV7-2	TRBJ1-2	12	medium-sized	NA	CASSFTGWGYTF	TGTGCCAGCAGCTTCACAGGGTGGGGCTACACCTTC
TRBV12-3/TRBV12-4	TRBJ2-7	11	NA	NA	CASSLSHEQYF	TGTGCCAGCAGTTTATCCCACGAGCAGTACTTC
TRBV4-2	TRBJ2-1	15	NA	TRBD1	CASSHRTGEGGEQFF	TGTGCCAGCAGCCACAGGACAGGGGAAGGCGGTGAGCAGTTCTTC
TRBV5-1	TRBJ1-6	13	medium-sized	NA	CASKAGSGSPLHF	TGCGCCAGCAAGGCAGGGAGCGGTTCACCCCTCCACTTT
TRBV30	TRBJ1-1	13	many	NA	CAWTPRQSTEAFF	TGTGCCTGGACTCCCCGACAGTCCACTGAAGCTTTCTTT
TRBV6-1	TRBJ2-7	13	few	NA	CASSEADDYEHYF	TGTGCCAGCAGTGAAGCGGACGACTATGAGCATTACTTC
TRBV6-6	TRBJ2-1	16	few	NA	CASIYSGRGSYNEQFF	TGTGCCAGCATTTACTCTGGACGGGGTTCCTACAATGAGCAGTTCTTC
TRBV30	TRBJ1-6	15	NA	NA	CAGGAAGQRTSPLHF	TGTGCCGGAGGCGCGGCGGGGCAACGGACTTCACCCCTCCACTTT
TRBV20-1	TRBJ2-7	13	many	NA	CSARDGTFYEQYF	TGCAGTGCTAGAGACGGGACTTTCTACGAGCAGTACTTC
TRBV24-1	TRBJ1-2	13	NA	NA	CATSDPPDKDYTF	TGTGCCACCAGTGATCCCCCGGATAAGGACTACACCTTC
TRBV4-1	TRBJ1-2	15	medium-sized	NA	CASSQDHPSAAQDTF	TGCGCCAGCAGCCAAGACCACCCTTCGGCCGCCCAGGACACCTTC
TRBV5-1	TRBJ2-1	15	NA	TRBD1	CASSLEGQGVGEQFF	TGCGCCAGCAGCTTGGAGGGACAGGGGGTGGGCGAGCAGTTCTTC
TRBV6-6	TRBJ2-3	13	many	NA	CASSYAREDTQYF	TGTGCCAGCAGTTACGCTAGGGAAGATACGCAGTATTTT
TRBV6-5	TRBJ2-7	14	NA	NA	CAITQMGSSYEQYF	TGTGCCATCACCCAGATGGGGAGCTCCTACGAGCAGTACTTC